This entry describes one TCR beta chain. The antigen is not known. Germline loops: CDR1 SGHVS, CDR2 FQNEAQ. The germline V and J ends were trimmed by 2 bases and 5 bases, with 15 bases remaining between them. This CDR3 comprises 16 residues. This sample stems from a study of cytotoxic CD8 clonotypes in ibrutinib-treated CLL. Study-level information: Among patients, about 24 responded partially and 2 completely; around 14 then stayed remitted and about 12 progressed after median 68 months. Broader study findings: Relative to age-matched healthy donors, clonality at baseline was higher, and it tracked circulating CD8+ T-cell counts.

TCRdb's copy holds only in-frame clones and misses some; the assay was immunoSEQ multiplex PCR. This sample yields about 140,000 clones, of which 60% to 80% are seen a single time; around 30% belongs to the top ten. With cryopreserved PBMCs as the source, around 2 micrograms of genomic DNA went to TCR beta libraries. The sequence was collected from a human donor with chronic lymphocytic leukemia. The chain is built from TRBV7-8 and TRBJ2-2; D may be TRBD1 (6 bases). The specimen comprised PBMCs, sampled after 12 months of ibrutinib treatment. CDR3 amino acids: CASSLTQARGTGELFF. The CDR3 DNA sequence: TGTGCCAGCAGCTTAACTCAGGCCAGGGGAACCGGGGAGCTGTTTTTT.